This paragraph covers one TCR beta chain sequence. Its target is not known. Sequencing was performed with immunoSEQ multiplex PCR; in TCRdb, only in-frame clones are kept and a portion is missing. The repertoire holds about 85,000 clones, with under 95% as singletons. This entry comes from a study of graft-versus-host responses after intestinal transplantation. Study as a whole: Anti-thymocyte globulin induction, then tacrolimus and steroids for approximately 3 years, went to all recipients. Study-level findings and limits: Detection of GvH clones occurred in recipient marrow, and some had their first appearance in ileum or blood.

The TCR comes from a human donor who was the organ donor for an intestinal transplant. The source material was unstimulated CD8+ T cells sorted from spleen or lymph node cells, sampled before transplant.

CDR3 region: CTSSPPAGHSTEAFF. CDR3 in DNA: TGCACCAGCAGCCCCCCCGCGGGTCACAGCACTGAAGCTTTCTTT. The chain carries TRBV1 and TRBJ1-1. TRBV1 is noted as a pseudogene. CDR3 size: 15 residues.